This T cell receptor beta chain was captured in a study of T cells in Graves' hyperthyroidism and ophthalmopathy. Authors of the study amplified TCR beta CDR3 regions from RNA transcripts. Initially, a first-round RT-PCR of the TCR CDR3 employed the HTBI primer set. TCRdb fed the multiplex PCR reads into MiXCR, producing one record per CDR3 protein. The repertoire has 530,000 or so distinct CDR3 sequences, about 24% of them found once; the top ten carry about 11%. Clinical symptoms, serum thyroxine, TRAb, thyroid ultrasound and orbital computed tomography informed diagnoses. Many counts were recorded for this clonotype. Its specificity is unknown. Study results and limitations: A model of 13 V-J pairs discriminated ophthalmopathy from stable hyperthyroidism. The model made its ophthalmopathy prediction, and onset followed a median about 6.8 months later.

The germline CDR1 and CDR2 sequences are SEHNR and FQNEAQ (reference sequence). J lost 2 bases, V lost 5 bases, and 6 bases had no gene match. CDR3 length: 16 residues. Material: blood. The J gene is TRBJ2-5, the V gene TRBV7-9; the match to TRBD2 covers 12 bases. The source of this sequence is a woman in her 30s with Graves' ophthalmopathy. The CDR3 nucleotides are TGTGCCAGCAGCATCATACTAGCGGGGGGACAAGAGACCCAGTACTTC. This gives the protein CASSIILAGGQETQYF.